This is a list of T cell receptor beta chains from one sample in a study of shared clonotypes between healthy human individuals. Here immunoSEQ multiplex PCR was the method, and the copy in TCRdb shows in-frame clones only, minus some. The sample carries about 870,000 clones, approximately 92% recorded once. Material for sequencing was naive CD8+ T cells sorted from blood. The receptors come from a man aged 25-45 years in good health. CDR3s leave out the opening cysteine and the closing phenylalanine or tryptophan. Fields, in order: V gene, clone size, D gene, J gene, CDR3 protein. A D gene is named only where the DNA matches it firmly. Rows may omit the clone size; those that give it use once, few, many or a size class.

V: TRBV5-1
size: -
D: TRBD1
J: TRBJ1-2
CDR3: ASSLLPPGQLYGYT

V: TRBV2
size: -
D: TRBD2
J: TRBJ2-1
CDR3: AGTPRAGGPDEQF

V: TRBV28
size: -
D: -
J: TRBJ1-4
CDR3: ASSPLDRTNEKLF

V: TRBV2
size: -
D: -
J: TRBJ2-3
CDR3: ASSPGNTDTQY

V: TRBV29-1
size: -
D: TRBD2
J: TRBJ2-3
CDR3: SHSGSKVPDTQY

V: TRBV18
size: -
D: TRBD1
J: TRBJ2-7
CDR3: ASSFSGQAYEQY

V: TRBV6-5
size: -
D: -
J: TRBJ2-1
CDR3: ASGLGSSYNEQF

V: TRBV27
size: -
D: -
J: TRBJ2-7
CDR3: ASSLSKVAYEQY

V: TRBV9
size: -
D: -
J: TRBJ1-2
CDR3: ASSEHGGQSIENYGYT

V: TRBV14
size: -
D: -
J: TRBJ2-7
CDR3: ASSQGPRGPSYEQY

V: TRBV19
size: -
D: TRBD1
J: TRBJ2-1
CDR3: ASSIPDRGLYNEQF

V: TRBV15
size: once
D: -
J: TRBJ2-1
CDR3: ATSLYNEQF

V: TRBV15
size: -
D: -
J: TRBJ2-4
CDR3: ATSRTDDRNIQY